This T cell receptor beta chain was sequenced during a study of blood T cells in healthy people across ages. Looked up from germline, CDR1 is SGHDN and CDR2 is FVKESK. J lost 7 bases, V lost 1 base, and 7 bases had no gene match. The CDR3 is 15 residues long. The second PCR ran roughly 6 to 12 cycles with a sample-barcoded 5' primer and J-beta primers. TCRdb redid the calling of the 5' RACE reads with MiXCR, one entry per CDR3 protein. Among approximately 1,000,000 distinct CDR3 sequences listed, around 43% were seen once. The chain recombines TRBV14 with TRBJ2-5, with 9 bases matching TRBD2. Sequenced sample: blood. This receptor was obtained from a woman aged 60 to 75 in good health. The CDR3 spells CASSQAAAGGATQYF. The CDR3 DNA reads TGTGCCAGCAGCCAAGCCGCAGCGGGAGGCGCGACCCAGTACTTC.